Listed here are 26 T cell receptor beta chains from one sample, sequenced in a study of T cell changes during pregnancy in multiple sclerosis (dated by TCRdb to between 2017 and 2020). Library creation used the immunoSEQ multiplex PCR assay. TCRdb mirrors the immuneACCESS table, restricted to in-frame sequences. Some clones are absent from its copies; in checked studies, under half trace to an unresolved V gene, and the reason for the others is unknown. The sample table records approximately 11,000 clones; around 89% of these occur just once. Approximately 5.1% of the sample is taken by the ten largest. Sequencing was performed on CD8+ T cells from peripheral blood mononuclear cells, taken in the first trimester of pregnancy. These receptors came from a female donor in good health, enrolled as a control in a pregnancy study.

This sequence joins TRBV4-1 and TRBJ1-5, with D possibly being TRBD1 (5 bases). Germline CDR1 MGHRA, CDR2 YSYEKL. Trimming removed 3 bases from V and 3 bases from J, with 21 bases in between. CDR3 length: 18 amino acids. The CDR3 nucleotides read TGCGCCAGCAGCCAGGTTTCCTTCGGGGGGACGGACAATCAGCCCCAGCATTTT. It specifies CASSQVSFGGTDNQPQHF.

The chain employs TRBV5-1 and TRBJ1-4; D not resolved. Germline loops: CDR1 SGHRS, CDR2 YFSETQ. The CDR3 contains 14 residues. The germline V and J ends were trimmed by 4 bases and 0 bases, with 7 bases remaining between them. For the CDR3, the DNA is TGCGCCAGCAGCCGGGAACCAACTAATGAAAAACTGTTTTTT. Residues: CASSREPTNEKLFF.

The chain uses TRBV6-5 and TRBJ1-4; possibly TRBD1 for D (6 bases). Germline V CDR1 and CDR2: MNHEY, SVGAGI. The CDR3 contains 15 residues. V was cut by 6 bases and J by 7 bases, with 18 bases left in between. The CDR3 reads CASSRTGQEREKLFF. CDR3 nucleotides: TGTGCCAGCAGCCGTACAGGGCAAGAACGTGAAAAACTGTTTTTT.

CDR3 protein: CAWFSSLVSEAFF. The CDR3 nucleotides are TGTGCCTGGTTCAGTTCCCTTGTATCTGAAGCTTTCTTT. The V call is TRBV30, the J call TRBJ1-1; no definite D call. CDR1 GTSNPN and CDR2 SVGIG come from the germline V gene (reference sequence). This CDR3 comprises 13 residues. Trimming stripped 5 bases from V and 6 bases from J, with 16 bases between.

The J gene is TRBJ2-7, the V gene TRBV6-5; TRBD1 might be the D (6 bases). The CDR3 runs 16 residues. CDR1 MNHEY and CDR2 SVGAGI come from the germline V gene. V was shortened by 3 bases and J by 3 bases, with 18 bases between the two germline ends. CDR3 loop: CASSYSDSLLRYEQYF. As DNA, the CDR3 is TGTGCCAGCAGTTATTCGGACAGCCTACTTCGCTACGAGCAGTACTTC.

V usage is TRBV5-8 and J usage is TRBJ2-3; 9 bases fit TRBD2. CDR1 SGHTS and CDR2 YDEGEE come from the germline V gene. Losses at the gene ends were 2 bases for V and 4 bases for J; bases not matched to a gene: 11. This CDR3 region has 17 residues. The CDR3 DNA reads as TGTGCCAGCAGCTTTTCATGGCGCGGGGGGGCCGCAGATACGCAGTATTTT. It encodes CASSFSWRGGAADTQYF.

Written as DNA, the CDR3 is TGTGCCAGCAGCTTAGTAGAGCCAGGAATAGAAAAACTGTTTTTT. Translated, it gives CASSLVEPGIEKLFF. This rearrangement joins TRBV7-6 to TRBJ1-4; D ambiguous. This CDR3 has 15 residues. Between the trimmed V and J ends, which lost 1 base and 8 bases, there was a span of 14 bases. The germline V gene has CDR1 SGHVS and CDR2 FNYEAQ.

The chain employs TRBV10-3 and TRBJ2-1; 7 nucleotides align to TRBD2. Germline loops: CDR1 ENHRY, CDR2 SYGVKD. The CDR3 extends over 17 amino acids. Germline trimming cut 3 bases from V and 2 bases from J; bases unmatched to any gene: 10. The CDR3 is CAISERAGELAYNEQFF. CDR3 DNA sequence: TGTGCCATCAGTGAACGGGCGGGGGAACTTGCCTACAATGAGCAGTTCTTC.

This chain joins TRBV4-3 and TRBJ1-5; 11 positions agree with TRBD1. Germline V gene data show CDR1 as LGHNA and CDR2 as YSLEER. This CDR3 is 17 amino acids long. V was clipped by 0 bases and J by 6 bases; unmatched bases: 7. This CDR3 is CASSQERTGGPPQPQHF. In DNA, the CDR3 is TGCGCCAGCAGCCAAGAGAGGACAGGGGGCCCCCCTCAGCCCCAGCATTTT.

The table lists this clone with a few counts. The chain uses TRBV30 and TRBJ2-2; TRBD2 matches 13 bases. Germline lookup yields CDR1 GTSNPN and CDR2 SVGIG (reference sequence). V lost 3 bases and J lost 3; bases outside the gene matches: 1. The CDR3 has 15 residues. In DNA, the CDR3 is TGTGCCTGGAGAGGACTAGCGGGGGACACCGGGGAGCTGTTTTTT. This codes for CAWRGLAGDTGELFF.

The CDR3 protein is CASSPKTYEQYF. Written as DNA, the CDR3 is TGTGCCAGCAGCCCTAAGACCTACGAGCAGTACTTC. V is TRBV2 and J is TRBJ2-7; D is uncertain. Trimming stripped 6 bases from V and 2 bases from J, with 8 bases between. The CDR3 extends over 12 amino acids. CDR1 and CDR2 (germline): SNHLY, FYNNEI.

The gene calls are TRBV11-3 and TRBJ1-6, with D uncertain. The CDR3 sequence is 14 residues long. With 1 base removed from V and 6 bases from J, the gap between germline ends came to 7 bases. From germline, CDR1 is SGHNT and CDR2 YENEEA. The CDR3 DNA is TGTGCCAGCAGCTTAGGAGGGATTAATTCACCCCTCCACTTT. Its protein is CASSLGGINSPLHF.

The chain is built from TRBV6-1 and TRBJ2-7; TRBD2 matches 12 bases. Germline V lookup: CDR1 MNHNS, CDR2 SASEGT. This CDR3 comprises 15 residues. After removal of 1 base from V and 5 bases from J, the junction contained 3 bases not matched to a gene. The CDR3 sequence: CASSEELAGGHEQYF. The CDR3, as DNA: TGTGCCAGCAGTGAAGAACTAGCGGGGGGCCACGAGCAGTACTTC.

The genes are TRBV7-3 and TRBJ2-1; TRBD2 matches 15 bases. With 2 bases clipped from V and 7 bases from J, the junction kept 6 bases outside the gene matches. The CDR3 totals 17 residues. Per the germline V gene, CDR1 is SGHTA and CDR2 is FQGTGA. CDR3 bases: TGTGCCAGCAGCTTAGGTTTTGGGACTAGCGGGGGGAATGAGCAGTTCTTC. It specifies CASSLGFGTSGGNEQFF. Drawing the rest from reference TRBV7-3 and TRBJ2-1, the complete variable domain is GAGVSQTPSNKVTEKGKYVELRCDPISGHTALYWYRQSLGQGPEFLIYFQGTGAADDSGLPNDRFFAVRPEGSVSTLKIQRTERGDSAVYLCASSLGFGTSGGNEQFFGPGTRLTVL.

J is TRBJ2-1 and V is TRBV7-9; 12 nucleotides align to TRBD2. From germline, CDR1 is SEHNR and CDR2 FQNEAQ (reference sequence). V lost 4 bases and J lost 9; bases outside the gene matches: 7. The CDR3 consists of 15 residues. The CDR3 is CASSSRTSGAGEQFF. The CDR3 DNA reads TGTGCCAGCAGCTCCCGGACTAGCGGGGCGGGTGAGCAGTTCTTC.

J is TRBJ2-5 and V is TRBV27, with 10 bases identical to TRBD1. J was trimmed by 5 bases and V by 5 bases; bases with no gene match: 8. The CDR3 runs 15 residues. The germline CDR1 and CDR2 sequences are MNHEY and SMNVEV (reference sequence). The CDR3 reads CASSGHLGQGETQYF. For the CDR3, the DNA is TGTGCCAGCAGTGGCCACCTGGGACAGGGGGAGACCCAGTACTTC.

This chain links TRBV29-1 with TRBJ2-7; no firm D call. The CDR3 is made up of 15 amino acids. Germline assignment: CDR1 SQVTM and CDR2 ANQGSEA. V was pared by 1 base and J by 0 bases, with 13 bases between. The chain's CDR3 is CSVEGSRNSSYEQYF. The CDR3 nucleotides are TGCAGCGTTGAAGGCAGCAGGAATAGCTCCTACGAGCAGTACTTC.

This chain connects TRBV6-4 to TRBJ2-1; 12 nucleotides agree with TRBD1. The J segment lost 9 bases and the V segment lost 4 bases, leaving 4 bases of the junction unmatched. CDR3 length: 14 residues. Germline assignment: CDR1 MRHNA and CDR2 SNTAGT. The CDR3 sequence is CASSAGTGGFEQFF. CDR3 nucleotide sequence: TGTGCCAGCAGTGCCGGGACAGGGGGCTTTGAGCAGTTCTTC.

The chain joins TRBV4-2 to TRBJ2-3, with TRBD2 matching 7 bases. The CDR3 totals 15 residues. Germline loops: CDR1 LGHNA, CDR2 YNFKEQ. With 0 bases clipped from V and 5 bases from J, the junction kept 5 bases outside the gene matches. CDR3 protein: CASSQDGGVRDTQYF. CDR3 in DNA: TGTGCCAGCAGCCAAGATGGGGGGGTGAGAGATACGCAGTATTTT.

This chain uses TRBV4-1 with TRBJ2-5; 8 bases map to TRBD1. Germline CDR1 MGHRA, CDR2 YSYEKL. With V trimmed by 1 base and J by 5 bases, 9 bases remained unmatched. The CDR3 is 16 residues long. The CDR3 coding sequence is TGCGCCAGCAGCCAAGTCTTGACAGGGGTTGGGGAGACCCAGTACTTC. Translating it yields CASSQVLTGVGETQYF.

This clone was seen only once. The chain employs TRBV7-9 and TRBJ2-1; 13 bases fit TRBD2. This CDR3 spans 15 amino acids. Looked up from germline, CDR1 is SEHNR and CDR2 is FQNEAQ (reference sequence). The ends lost 5 bases at V and 6 bases at J; junction bases unmatched: 4. The CDR3 DNA reads TGTGCCAGCAGCCACCGGACTAGCGGGGGCAATGAGCAGTTCTTC. Its protein product is CASSHRTSGGNEQFF.

The V and J genes are TRBV5-1 and TRBJ1-2; 9 positions match TRBD1. Trimming took 2 bases from V and 8 from J; bases not matched to a gene: 10. CDR3 length: 15 amino acids. Germline lookup yields CDR1 SGHRS and CDR2 YFSETQ. This chain's CDR3 is CASSFGGTGGEGYTF. The CDR3 DNA follows: TGCGCCAGCAGCTTCGGGGGAACAGGGGGCGAGGGCTACACCTTC.

This clone has a single count. The J gene is TRBJ2-5, the V gene TRBV10-3; 7 bases match TRBD1. The tail of the sequence fits TRBJ2-7 better, so the J call may be wrong. Germline values: CDR1 ENHRY, CDR2 SYGVKD. CDR3 size: 15 residues. The CDR3 is CAISDEGQFPYEQYF. The CDR3 bases are TGTGCCATCAGTGACGAGGGACAGTTCCCCTACGAGCAGTACTTC.

J is TRBJ2-3 and V is TRBV4-2; 12 bases map to TRBD2. CDR3 length: 15 amino acids. In germline, CDR1 is LGHNA, CDR2 YNFKEQ. The V and J ends lost 1 base and 4 bases, in that order; junction bases with no gene match: 0. CDR3 coding DNA: TGTGCCAGCAGCCAAGCTAGCGGGGGGGCAGATACGCAGTATTTT. This sequence encodes CASSQASGGADTQYF.

This chain joins TRBV4-1 and TRBJ1-5, with a possible D match to TRBD1 (5 bases). The length of the CDR3 is 14 residues. Germline loops: CDR1 MGHRA, CDR2 YSYEKL. Deletions cut 4 bases from V and 2 bases from J, with 9 bases between. The CDR3 is CASSPIGGNQPQHF. CDR3 nucleotide sequence: TGCGCCAGCAGCCCCATAGGGGGCAATCAGCCCCAGCATTTT.

The rearrangement links TRBV7-8 to TRBJ2-5, with D perhaps matching TRBD2 (7 bases). This CDR3 has 15 amino acids. CDR1 SGHVS and CDR2 FQNEAQ come from the germline V gene. The V gene lost 2 bases and the J gene lost 1 base, with 11 bases spanning the gap. DNA of the CDR3: TGTGCCAGCAGCTTATGGGCGGGGGCCCAAGAGACCCAGTACTTC. Translated: CASSLWAGAQETQYF.